This T cell receptor beta chain was recovered during a study of shared clonotypes between healthy human individuals (dated by TCRdb to the early 2020s). With respect to the entire study: The cohort included a few men and a couple of women between 18 and 49 years of age. For each donor, three plates each were used for CD4 naive and CD4 memory, two plates were used for CD8 naive, and one plate was used for CD8 memory. The study deeply sequenced blood TCR repertoires of about five healthy adults to estimate repertoire size and the extent of clonotype sharing between individuals. To increase sequencing depth and limit assay-specific biases, different laboratories used diverse techniques to prepare libraries and sequence TCR repertoires. Per donor, leukapheresis produced somewhere between about 0.85 and 9.5 billion PBMCs.

The study at large found these results: Larger estimated clonotype richness was generally found for naive subsets than for memory subsets. Because the study included only a small number of donors, the genetic and exposure-history diversity represented was limited. Sampling was limited to blood, and TCR repertoires in tissue likely differ from TCR repertoires in blood. Incomplete sequencing was indicated by rarefaction of sorted-subset datasets, despite the large sequencing depth. Compared with non-shared clonotypes, clonotypes shared by all four sorted-subset donors had higher generation probabilities. Pairwise subsampling indicated that sequencing depth was expected to affect the degree of clonotype sharing among donors. When several donors were compared, the shared fraction of clonotypes was around 5% for naive CD4, around 3.6% for naive CD8, more than 2% for memory CD4, and around 0.37% for memory CD8.

Donors were healthy HIV-negative adults with no recently reported acute infections or vaccinations. All donors were Caucasian adults living in Nashville, Tennessee, USA. CD4+ T cells were enriched through magnetic negative selection, after which naive cells were positively selected on CD45RA and the remaining negative fraction served as the memory subset. After blood collection by leukapheresis, PBMCs were isolated using Ficoll-Histopaque density gradient centrifugation and then cryopreserved in the vapor phase of liquid nitrogen. Analytical flow cytometry was used to check the purity and quantity of every magnetically sorted T cell population. Each sorted fraction had its genomic DNA isolated and then quantified by UV absorbance on a Nanodrop 2000c. Using the deep immunoSEQ assay, multiplex PCR amplified TCR CDR3 regions from genomic DNA. Extracted genomic DNA from each cell subset was spread evenly across all wells of several immunoSEQ 96-well plates, with each plate serving as a replicate. For sorted subsets, around 200 ng genomic DNA, equal to about 30,000 T cell genomes, was loaded into each replicate PCR. Purified libraries were quantified with a Qubit 3.0 fluorometer, sized on a Bioanalyzer 2100, and re-quantified with the KAPA Library Quantification kit. A separate single-read 150-cycle Illumina NextSeq 550 flow cell was used to sequence each immunoSEQ 96-well plate. The study's processing was this. Because the immunoSEQ output held only junctional sequences and lacked quality scores, the filtering could not match the filtering applied to full-length reads. To assign V/J genes and CDR3, sequences were annotated against IMGT germline references using PyIR, a Python wrapper for IgBLAST v1.9. Reads were filtered out if the reads had weak V/J assignments (E-value above 1e-6), no CDR3, stop codons, out-of-frame junctions, or ambiguous translated residues. A V3J clonotype was defined by an identical inferred V gene, J gene, and CDR3 amino acid sequence. Percentage overlap between repertoires was calculated by dividing the number of shared unique clonotypes by the size of the smaller repertoire. Repertoire richness was assessed with RTK rarefaction, the Chao1 estimator, and Recon v2.1 estimates of unobserved clonotypes. For all TCRbeta clonotypes obtained by the gDNA method from a handful of donors, generation probabilities were computed with OLGA. In its TCRdb copy, this immuneACCESS table keeps in-frame sequences only and misses some clones. Where compared with another copy, unresolved V genes explain less than half of these, and the others have no known cause. V, J and clone size are taken as reported in that table, and D and trimming were inferred from the DNA itself. The sample contains 2 million to 2.5 million clones, about 90% of them found a single time. 0.3% to 0.4% of the sample lies in the top ten.

Concerning this clone: What antigen it recognizes has not been identified. Per-base quality was not reported, and no clone a single base away is much larger than it. Within the sample, other DNA sequences also encode this same CDR3.

The sequenced sample consisted of naive CD4+ T cells from PBMCs. Taken with the paper, the label for cell subset or site translates to: CD45RA+ positively selected. The TCR originated in a man in his late teens or twenties in good health. Some clones in this sample may be carry-over from other donors' samples.

The CDR3: CASSLLGGGTDTQYF. The sequenced DNA: TGCGCCAGCAGCTTATTGGGAGGGGGCACAGATACGCAGTATTTT. The sequence is built from TRBV5-1 and TRBJ2-3; TRBD2 agrees with 7 junctional bases. The CDR3 has 15 amino acids, counting the end cysteine and phenylalanine. Left in the record is the CDR3 DNA by itself, 45 bases read in frame from the first base. Taken from the germline V gene, the CDR1 and CDR2 loops are SGHRS and YFSETQ. V is trimmed back by 2 bases and J by 1 base, and the junction contains 4 bases that no gene match accounts for.